Below are 17 T cell receptor beta chains sequenced from a single sample in a study of CD8+ T cells in alopecia areata. Documented treatment: oral pan-JAK inhibitor, 5-10 mg twice daily. Following RNA extraction, reverse transcription yielded cDNA that acted as the sequencing template. Assay: immunoSEQ multiplex PCR; the TCRdb copy retains only in-frame clones and omits some. The sample comprises 150,000 to 200,000 clones, roughly 70% of which are singletons, and 1.3% rests with the top ten. The source was CD4+ T cells sorted from blood, collected at approximately week 50, from a patient treated with tofacitinib. Receptor source: a human donor with alopecia areata.

This chain joins TRBV5-4 and TRBJ1-6; TRBD1 aligns across 8 bases. Germline V gene sequence: CDR1 SGHNT, CDR2 YYREEE (reference sequence). The CDR3 is 16 residues long. The J segment lost 5 bases and the V segment lost 1 base, leaving 5 bases of the junction unmatched. Here the CDR3 reads CASSLRNRGNNSPLHF. The CDR3 DNA sequence: TGTGCCAGCAGCTTGAGGAACAGGGGGAATAATTCACCCCTCCACTTT.

This clone was counted many times. V and J are TRBV7-3 and TRBJ1-6; tentatively, D is TRBD1 (6 bases). CDR3 length: 14 amino acids. Trimming cost V 3 bases and J 10 bases, with 13 bases left between them. Germline-derived CDR1 and CDR2 are SGHTA and FQGTGA. In DNA form, the CDR3 reads TGTGCCAGCAGCTTGGGACAAGTGGGGTCACCCCTCCACTTT. Translated, it gives CASSLGQVGSPLHF.

The rearrangement uses TRBV30 and TRBJ1-1; D is unclear. Trimming took 1 base from V and 8 from J, leaving 11 bases between them. Germline V gene sequence: CDR1 GTSNPN, CDR2 SVGIG (reference sequence). The CDR3 totals 12 residues. The CDR3: CAWSASTGEAFF. The DNA for the CDR3 is TGTGCCTGGAGTGCCTCGACCGGGGAAGCTTTCTTT.

The gene calls are TRBV29-1 and TRBJ1-5; D is perhaps TRBD1 (5 bases). This CDR3 is built from 12 residues. Per germline, CDR1 SQVTM and CDR2 ANQGSEA. V lost 4 bases to trimming and J lost 3 bases, with 7 bases between them. DNA of the CDR3: TGCAGCGTTGGGGACTTCAATCAGCCCCAGCATTTT. It translates to CSVGDFNQPQHF.

V gene TRBV30 combines with J gene TRBJ2-5; D is unresolved. CDR3 length: 17 residues. Deletions cut 0 bases from V and 4 bases from J, with 21 bases between. Germline V lookup: CDR1 GTSNPN, CDR2 SVGIG (reference sequence). The CDR3 sequence: CAWSVSAVLRSGETQYF. In nucleotides, the CDR3 is TGTGCCTGGAGTGTAAGCGCGGTGCTCCGGAGTGGAGAGACCCAGTACTTC. The entire variable domain, with the rest obtained from reference TRBV30 and TRBJ2-5, is as follows: SQTIHQWPATLVQPVGSPLSLECTVEGTSNPNLYWYRQAAGRGLQLLFYSVGIGQISSEVPQNLSASRPQDRQFILSSKKLLLSDSGFYLCAWSVSAVLRSGETQYFGPGTRLLVL.

V and J are TRBV30 and TRBJ1-1; 7 bases align to TRBD1. Germline trimming cut 0 bases from V and 7 bases from J; bases unmatched to any gene: 5. The germline gives CDR1 GTSNPN, CDR2 SVGIG (reference sequence). This CDR3 region has 13 residues. The CDR3 region is CAWSVYRDSEAFF. The CDR3 DNA reads as TGTGCCTGGAGTGTCTATCGGGACAGTGAAGCTTTCTTT.

The V and J genes are TRBV29-1 and TRBJ2-3; D is unclear. Germline CDR1 reads SQVTM; CDR2 reads ANQGSEA. The CDR3 length is 12 residues. The V and J ends lost 4 bases and 6 bases respectively, with 11 bases between them. The CDR3 sequence: CSVVRSPDTQYF. CDR3 nucleotides: TGCAGCGTTGTTAGGTCCCCGGATACGCAGTATTTT.

This rearrangement joins TRBV2 to TRBJ1-4; no clear D gene. CDR3 size: 14 residues. Germline V gene sequence: CDR1 SNHLY, CDR2 FYNNEI. V dropped 0 bases and J dropped 0 bases, with 2 bases sitting between them. DNA for the CDR3: TGTGCCAGCAGTGAAGCAGCAACTAATGAAAAACTGTTTTTT. Its protein product is CASSEAATNEKLFF.

This clone was seen a few times. This rearrangement joins TRBV5-1 to TRBJ1-4, with 8 bases identical to TRBD1. Germline assignment: CDR1 SGHRS and CDR2 YFSETQ. The V and J ends lost 5 bases and 4 bases, in that order; junction bases with no gene match: 4. The CDR3 is made up of 14 amino acids. DNA for the CDR3: TGCGCCAGCAGAACGGGACAGGATAATGAAAAACTGTTTTTT. It specifies CASRTGQDNEKLFF.

The chain couples TRBV5-4 to TRBJ2-1; D is possibly TRBD1 (6 bases). Per germline, CDR1 SGHNT and CDR2 YYREEE (reference sequence). CDR3 length: 13 residues. Trimming stripped 4 bases from V and 6 bases from J, with 11 bases between. The CDR3 here is CASSPTGFNEQFF. The CDR3 DNA follows: TGTGCCAGCAGCCCAACAGGGTTCAATGAGCAGTTCTTC.

V gene TRBV27 combines with J gene TRBJ2-7, with D possibly TRBD2 on 5 matching bases. The CDR3 consists of 15 residues. The germline V gene has CDR1 MNHEY and CDR2 SMNVEV (reference sequence). Deletions cut 5 bases from V and 0 bases from J, with 14 bases between. The CDR3, as DNA: TGTGCCAGCAGTCCCCGGGGAGCGAGCTCCTACGAGCAGTACTTC. This encodes CASSPRGASSYEQYF.

The V and J genes are TRBV25-1 and TRBJ1-1; a weak D match, TRBD1 (5 bases). V was cut by 3 bases and J by 2 bases, with 13 bases left in between. Per germline, CDR1 MGHDK and CDR2 SYGVNS. This CDR3 has 15 amino acids. DNA for the CDR3: TGTGCCAGCAGTGAGGGAGCAGGGCGCAACACTGAAGCTTTCTTT. As protein: CASSEGAGRNTEAFF.

The chain is built from TRBV29-1 and TRBJ1-1; 7 bases agree with TRBD1. There are 13 residues in the CDR3. Germline V lookup: CDR1 SQVTM, CDR2 ANQGSEA. With V trimmed by 7 bases and J by 0 bases, 5 bases remained unmatched. The CDR3 DNA follows: TGCAGCGCCGAGGGACAGTTGAACACTGAAGCTTTCTTT. It specifies CSAEGQLNTEAFF.

This chain links TRBV13 with TRBJ2-7, with D tentatively TRBD2 (5 bases). The length of the CDR3 is 12 residues. The V and J ends lost 2 bases and 6 bases respectively, with 8 bases between them. Germline values: CDR1 PRHDT, CDR2 FYEKMQ (reference sequence). The CDR3 sequence: CASSLHGGEQYF. CDR3 DNA: TGTGCCAGCAGCTTACACGGAGGCGAGCAGTACTTC.

About this clone: The germline gene is not matched at one end of the junction; a read error may be the cause. The J gene is TRBJ2-2, the V gene TRBV4-3; D is possibly TRBD2 (5 bases). Germline CDR1 reads LGHNA; CDR2 reads YSLEER. CDR3 length equals 15 residues. The CDR3 loop is CASSQGTYPTRELFF. Written as DNA, the CDR3 is TGCGCCAGCAGCCAAGGGACTTACCCCACCCGGGAGCTGTTTTTT.

The genes are TRBV10-3 and TRBJ1-2; D not resolved. CDR1 is ENHRY, CDR2 SYGVKD, per germline. Trimming took 6 bases from V and 3 from J, leaving 14 bases between them. This CDR3 region has 14 residues. CDR3 DNA: TGTGCCATCAGGGGAATTTACAGTGACTATGGCTACACCTTC. Translating it yields CAIRGIYSDYGYTF.

The J gene is TRBJ2-4, the V gene TRBV7-2; tentative D call: TRBD1 (5 bases). Germline CDR1 is SGHTA and CDR2 is FQGNSA. Trimming removed 3 bases at V and 5 bases at J, with 20 bases between. The CDR3 length is 17 residues. The CDR3 DNA sequence: TGTGCCAGCAGCTTCTCTAGTGTGCGACAGCTAGAAAACATTCAGTACTTC. Amino acids: CASSFSSVRQLENIQYF.